The next 16 T cell receptor beta chains were all read from a single sample in a study of blood T cell repertoires in COVID-19. The repertoire was sequenced with immunoSEQ multiplex PCR; TCRdb's copy has only in-frame clones and lacks some. The data show 120,000 or so clones, around 83% seen once. Sequenced input: peripheral blood. These receptors originate from a man older than 75 with active or convalescent COVID-19.

This clone was observed once. The chain carries TRBV28 and TRBJ1-5, with D uncertain. Deletions cut 4 bases from V and 5 bases from J, with 6 bases between. CDR1 is MDHEN, CDR2 SYDVKM, per germline. The CDR3 has 12 amino acids. For the CDR3, the DNA is TGTGCCAGCAGTTCTACCTATCAGCCCCAGCATTTT. Protein sequence: CASSSTYQPQHF.

The gene calls are TRBV7-2 and TRBJ2-7, with D maybe TRBD1 (6 bases). The CDR3 contains 15 residues. Trimming took off 5 bases at V and 2 bases at J, with 16 bases between the two ends. Germline lookup yields CDR1 SGHTA and CDR2 FQGNSA. Written as DNA, the CDR3 is TGTGCCAGCAGCCGTAGCACAGGGCCGACCTACGAGCAGTACTTC. It is translated as CASSRSTGPTYEQYF.

The rearrangement uses TRBV27 and TRBJ2-2; 7 bases line up with TRBD1. The germline V gene encodes CDR1 MNHEY and CDR2 SMNVEV (reference sequence). The V gene end was trimmed by 2 bases and the J gene end by 7 bases; junction bases not matched to a gene: 4. CDR3 length: 14 amino acids. CDR3 region: CASSLGQASGELFF. Here the CDR3 DNA reads TGTGCCAGCAGTTTAGGACAGGCGAGCGGGGAGCTGTTTTTT.

The genes are TRBV7-2 and TRBJ1-1, with D unclear. This CDR3 is 13 amino acids long. The germline CDR1 and CDR2 sequences are SGHTA and FQGNSA. Trimming shortened V by 3 bases and J by 1 base, and 6 bases separated the two germline ends. The CDR3 DNA reads as TGTGCCAGCAGCTTCGCAGGGAACACTGAAGCTTTCTTT. Translating gives CASSFAGNTEAFF.

The V call is TRBV19, the J call TRBJ1-3; D unclear. Deletions cut 0 bases from V and 0 bases from J, with 6 bases between. The CDR3 has 15 residues. Germline CDR1 is LNHDA and CDR2 is SQIVND (reference sequence). The CDR3 nucleotides read TGTGCCAGTAGTATAGACGGAGGCTCTGGAAACACCATATATTTT. This gives the protein CASSIDGGSGNTIYF.

The gene calls are TRBV10-3 and TRBJ2-5; 11 positions match TRBD1. This CDR3 is 14 amino acids long. The germline CDR1 and CDR2 sequences are ENHRY and SYGVKD. The V gene end was trimmed by 4 bases and the J gene end by 2 bases; junction bases not matched to a gene: 0. The CDR3 protein is CAISGDRGQETQYF. CDR3 coding DNA: TGTGCCATCAGTGGGGACAGGGGGCAAGAGACCCAGTACTTC.

The gene calls are TRBV6-2 or TRBV6-3 and TRBJ1-1; D uncertain. The CDR3 runs to 14 residues. Germline CDR1 MNHEY, CDR2 SVGEGT. V dropped 6 bases and J dropped 0 bases, with 11 bases sitting between them. The CDR3 DNA sequence: TGTGCCAGCAGCAAACAGTTCATGAACACTGAAGCTTTCTTT. Amino acids: CASSKQFMNTEAFF.

The V call is TRBV6-2 or TRBV6-3, the J call TRBJ2-7; D is undetermined. From germline, CDR1 is MNHEY and CDR2 SVGEGT. With 2 bases removed from V and 6 bases from J, the gap between germline ends came to 23 bases. The CDR3 spans 17 residues. The CDR3 protein is CASSYVFGEWPRGEQYF. CDR3 sequence (DNA): TGTGCCAGCAGTTACGTATTTGGAGAGTGGCCTCGCGGCGAGCAGTACTTC.

This clone was recorded once. The J gene is TRBJ1-2, the V gene TRBV6-5, with a possible D match to TRBD1 (6 bases). Germline CDR1 is MNHEY and CDR2 is SVGAGI. The CDR3 is 14 residues long. Trimming removed 5 bases from V and 7 bases from J, with 17 bases in between. For the CDR3, the DNA is TGTGCCAGCAGTACCCGGACAGAGCCGGGTGGCTACACCTTC. Its translation: CASSTRTEPGGYTF.

CDR3 in amino acids: CASSVRGTFTDTQYF. DNA for the CDR3: TGTGCCAGCAGCGTAAGGGGCACCTTCACAGATACGCAGTATTTT. V gene TRBV9 combines with J gene TRBJ2-3; maybe TRBD1 (5 bases). Germline CDR1 is SGDLS and CDR2 is YYNGEE. V was shortened by 1 base and J by 2 bases, with 11 bases between the two germline ends. The CDR3 extends over 15 amino acids.

The chain couples TRBV5-1 to TRBJ2-5; tentatively, D is TRBD2 (6 bases). The V end was cut by 2 bases, the J end by 5 bases, with 16 bases between. The CDR3 loop spans 15 amino acids. Germline V gene data show CDR1 as SGHRS and CDR2 as YFSETQ. The DNA of the CDR3 is TGCGCCAGCAGCTTCGGTAGCGGTGATTCGGAGACCCAGTACTTC. It specifies CASSFGSGDSETQYF.

The chain joins TRBV4-3 to TRBJ1-4, with 9 nucleotides matching TRBD1. Trimming at V came to 0 bases and at J to 3 bases, leaving 5 bases not matched to a gene. The CDR3 runs to 17 residues. The germline CDR1 and CDR2 sequences are LGHNA and YSLEER. CDR3 protein: CASSQDIQGAANEKLFF. In DNA, the CDR3 is TGCGCCAGCAGCCAAGATATACAGGGGGCGGCTAATGAAAAACTGTTTTTT.

The chain uses TRBV5-4 and TRBJ1-2; tentative D call: TRBD1 (6 bases). Germline values: CDR1 SGHNT, CDR2 YYREEE (reference sequence). V dropped 6 bases and J dropped 2 bases, with 14 bases sitting between them. The CDR3 has 14 amino acids. The CDR3 sequence is CASTGVGTNYGYTF. The CDR3, as DNA: TGTGCCAGCACAGGGGTAGGGACGAACTATGGCTACACCTTC.

V gene TRBV15 combines with J gene TRBJ1-5; D unresolved. Germline assignment: CDR1 LNHNV and CDR2 YYDKDF (reference sequence). V dropped 0 bases and J dropped 2 bases, with 8 bases sitting between them. The CDR3 spans 15 residues. This chain's CDR3 is CATSRDAGGNQPQHF. The CDR3 region has the DNA TGTGCCACCAGCAGAGATGCCGGGGGCAATCAGCCCCAGCATTTT.

V gene TRBV10-1 combines with J gene TRBJ2-7, with TRBD2 as a possible D gene (6 bases). Trimming cost V 10 bases and J 6 bases, with 16 bases left between them. The CDR3 is 12 amino acids. CDR1 and CDR2 from the germline V gene are WNHNN and SYGVQD (reference sequence). For the CDR3, the DNA is TGCGCCACCATGCAGGGAGGATGCGAGCAGTACTTC. Translation: CATMQGGCEQYF.

This clone was picked up many times. V is TRBV7-9 and J is TRBJ1-1; D gene uncertain. Germline V gene data show CDR1 as SEHNR and CDR2 as FQNEAQ (reference sequence). The V gene lost 6 bases and the J gene lost 4 bases, with 15 bases spanning the gap. This CDR3 is built from 14 residues. CDR3 DNA: TGTGCCAGCAGTCCGGCCGAGGGCGTCACTGAAGCTTTCTTT. It specifies CASSPAEGVTEAFF. Filled out from reference TRBV7-9 and TRBJ1-1, the complete variable domain reads DTGVSQNPRHKITKRGQNVTFRCDPISEHNRLYWYRQTLGQGPEFLTYFQNEAQLEKSRLLSDRFSAERPKGSFSTLEIQRTEQGDSAMYLCASSPAEGVTEAFFGQGTRLTVV.